Each of the 29 T cell receptor beta chains below was sequenced from the same sample in a study of OX40 agonist ivuxolimab in advanced cancers. Measured with immunoSEQ multiplex PCR; TCRdb has only the in-frame clones, and not every one. The top ten clones hold 2.4% of a sample with 35,000 to 45,000 clones, 70% to 90% of them seen once. The sample was CD4+ or CD8+ T cells sorted from blood, taken in a trial of the OX40 agonist ivuxolimab. The receptor set was obtained from an adult with an advanced solid tumor such as melanoma, head and neck, liver or kidney cancer.

CDR3 in amino acids: CASSLGKLAGVENEQYF. As DNA, the CDR3 is TGTGCCAGCAGCTTAGGGAAACTAGCGGGGGTGGAAAACGAGCAGTACTTC. J is TRBJ2-7 and V is TRBV11-2; 11 bases agree with TRBD2. The CDR3 is 17 residues long. Germline V lookup: CDR1 SGHAT, CDR2 FQNNGV. The J segment lost 5 bases and the V segment lost 1 base, leaving 10 bases of the junction unmatched. The variable domain in full, completed from reference TRBV11-2 and TRBJ2-7, reads EAGVAQSPRYKIIEKRQSVAFWCNPISGHATLYWYQQILGQGPKLLIQFQNNGVVDDSQLPKDRFSAERLKGVDSTLKIQPAKLEDSAVYLCASSLGKLAGVENEQYFGPGTRLTVT.

This rearrangement joins TRBV7-2 to TRBJ2-5; D may be TRBD2 (5 bases). CDR1 and CDR2 (germline): SGHTA, FQGNSA. V lost 3 bases, J lost 4 bases, and 6 bases lay in between. This CDR3 contains 12 residues. The CDR3: CASSFGGETQYF. In DNA, the CDR3 is TGTGCCAGCAGCTTTGGAGGAGAGACCCAGTACTTC.

The gene calls are TRBV18 and TRBJ1-1, with 10 bases identical to TRBD1. This CDR3 has 14 residues. Germline V gene sequence: CDR1 KGHSH, CDR2 LQKENI. V trimming: 6 bases; J trimming: 5 bases; junction bases outside the gene matches: 6. The CDR3 protein is CASSTGTGATEAFF. As DNA, the CDR3 is TGTGCCAGCTCTACCGGGACAGGGGCTACTGAAGCTTTCTTT. Complete variable domain (other parts from reference TRBV18 and TRBJ1-1): NAGVMQNPRHLVRRRGQEARLRCSPMKGHSHVYWYRQLPEEGLKFMVYLQKENIIDESGMPKERFSAEFPKEGPSILRIQQVVRGDSAAYFCASSTGTGATEAFFGQGTRLTVV.

This clone has just a few counts. This chain joins TRBV5-1 and TRBJ2-5, with TRBD1 as a possible D gene (6 bases). Trimming left V 9 bases short and J 5 bases short, with 17 bases between. CDR1 is SGHRS and CDR2 is YFSETQ in the germline V gene. This CDR3 comprises 13 residues. The CDR3: CATLPAGVETQYF. For the CDR3, the DNA is TGCGCCACCCTCCCCGCAGGGGTGGAGACCCAGTACTTC.

The chain couples TRBV7-3 to TRBJ2-5, with 9 bases matching TRBD2. V was clipped by 1 base and J by 5 bases; unmatched bases: 5. The CDR3 runs to 15 residues. Looked up from germline, CDR1 is SGHTA and CDR2 is FQGTGA. This CDR3 reads CASSLNAGGPETQYF. The CDR3 nucleotides read TGTGCCAGCAGCTTAAACGCGGGGGGGCCTGAGACCCAGTACTTC.

V is TRBV19 and J is TRBJ1-1, with 7 nucleotides matching TRBD1. V lost 5 bases to trimming and J lost 2 bases; unmatched junction nucleotides: 5. The CDR3 covers 14 residues. CDR1 and CDR2 from the germline V gene are LNHDA and SQIVND (reference sequence). The CDR3 DNA reads TGTGCCAGTAGTTTGGGACAGATAAACACTGAAGCTTTCTTT. Translated: CASSLGQINTEAFF.

The chain recombines TRBV6-1 with TRBJ1-3, with TRBD1 identical over 9 bases. From germline, CDR1 is MNHNS and CDR2 SASEGT. The J segment lost 7 bases and the V segment lost 5 bases, leaving 3 bases of the junction unmatched. CDR3 length equals 13 residues. CDR3 sequence (DNA): TGTGCCAGCAGTTTGGACAGGGGTAACACCATATATTTT. It translates to CASSLDRGNTIYF.

The chain joins TRBV7-2 to TRBJ2-3, with TRBD2 matching 11 bases. CDR1 and CDR2 (germline): SGHTA, FQGNSA. V dropped 1 base and J dropped 2; count of bases not matched to a gene: 2. The CDR3 sequence is 16 residues long. The CDR3 protein is CASSLVSGGATDTQYF. Here the CDR3 DNA reads TGTGCCAGCAGCTTAGTTAGCGGGGGGGCCACAGATACGCAGTATTTT.

This clone is categorized as medium-sized. The V gene is TRBV19, the J gene TRBJ1-5; D perhaps matches TRBD1 (6 bases). The germline V gene encodes CDR1 LNHDA and CDR2 SQIVND (reference sequence). The V end lost 5 bases, the J end lost 3 bases, and 14 bases lay between the germline ends. This CDR3 region has 15 residues. CDR3 coding DNA: TGTGCCAGTAGTTTGGGGAGGGGGACCAATCAGCCCCAGCATTTT. Its protein product is CASSLGRGTNQPQHF.

V is TRBV6-1 and J is TRBJ1-5; D perhaps matches TRBD1 (6 bases). Looked up from germline, CDR1 is MNHNS and CDR2 is SASEGT. This CDR3 has 15 residues. Trimming left V 0 bases short and J 7 bases short, with 13 bases between. The CDR3 spells CASSEAALQGQPQHF. CDR3 nucleotides: TGTGCCAGCAGTGAAGCGGCTCTACAGGGCCAGCCCCAGCATTTT.

The chain employs TRBV23-1 and TRBJ1-6, with D perhaps matching TRBD1 (5 bases). Being an ORF, TRBV23-1 has a function that is uncertain. This CDR3 comprises 17 residues. V was clipped by 3 bases and J by 0 bases, with 12 bases between them. CDR3 sequence: CASSHRAGSSYNSPLHF. The CDR3 DNA follows: TGCGCCAGCAGTCACCGCGCAGGGAGCTCCTATAATTCACCCCTCCACTTT.

This CDR3 reads CSARGGYEQYF. CDR3 DNA: TGCAGTGCTAGAGGCGGCTACGAGCAGTACTTC. The chain employs TRBV20-1 and TRBJ2-7; unclear D gene. The CDR3 sequence is 11 residues long. The V end lost 1 base, the J end lost 3 bases, and 4 bases lay between the germline ends. Germline V lookup: CDR1 DFQATT, CDR2 SNEGSKA (reference sequence).

V is TRBV7-9 and J is TRBJ2-5; 8 bases agree with TRBD1. This CDR3 has 13 residues. The trim removed 4 bases at V and 5 bases at J, leaving 3 bases unmatched. CDR1 and CDR2 from the germline V gene are SEHNR and FQNEAQ (reference sequence). DNA of the CDR3: TGTGCCAGCAGCTGGACAGGGAAGGAGACCCAGTACTTC. Its translation is CASSWTGKETQYF.

In this sample, this clone turned up once. V gene TRBV5-1 combines with J gene TRBJ2-7, with 8 bases that match TRBD1. Trimming at V came to 8 bases and at J to 2 bases, leaving 6 bases not matched to a gene. The germline V gene encodes CDR1 SGHRS and CDR2 YFSETQ. The CDR3 sequence is 13 residues long. The CDR3 DNA reads as TGCGCCAGTTCAGGGGGCGTCCCCTACGAGCAGTACTTC. It translates to CASSGGVPYEQYF.

V usage is TRBV7-2 and J usage is TRBJ1-5; D not certain. The V end lost 4 bases, the J end lost 5 bases, and 9 bases lay between the germline ends. The CDR3 has 13 amino acids. In germline, CDR1 is SGHTA, CDR2 FQGNSA. CDR3 region: CASSWGRDQPQHF. In DNA form, the CDR3 reads TGTGCCAGCAGCTGGGGTCGGGATCAGCCCCAGCATTTT.

The genes are TRBV21-1 and TRBJ2-7; the table calls TRBD1, which could not be checked here. TRBV21-1 counts as a pseudogene. The CDR3 runs 16 residues. The CDR3 spells CASSKGRSGLAYEQYF. The CDR3 nucleotides read TGTGCCAGCAGCAAAGGAAGGTCAGGGTTGGCCTACGAGCAGTACTTC.

The V call is TRBV7-2, the J call TRBJ2-2, with a tentative D call TRBD2 (6 bases). The V end was cut by 0 bases, the J end by 1 base, with 9 bases between. Germline CDR1 is SGHTA and CDR2 is FQGNSA. CDR3 length equals 16 residues. CDR3 coding DNA: TGTGCCAGCAGCTTAGCCGGGACTTGGAACACCGGGGAGCTGTTTTTT. As protein: CASSLAGTWNTGELFF.

The chain employs TRBV18 and TRBJ1-1; D remains ambiguous. CDR3 length: 13 residues. Trimming took off 6 bases at V and 0 bases at J, with 8 bases between the two ends. The germline gives CDR1 KGHSH, CDR2 LQKENI. The CDR3 spells CASSESVNTEAFF. For the CDR3, the DNA is TGTGCCAGCTCGGAGTCGGTGAACACTGAAGCTTTCTTT. Full variable domain (outside the CDR3, taken from reference TRBV18 and TRBJ1-1): NAGVMQNPRHLVRRRGQEARLRCSPMKGHSHVYWYRQLPEEGLKFMVYLQKENIIDESGMPKERFSAEFPKEGPSILRIQQVVRGDSAAYFCASSESVNTEAFFGQGTRLTVV.

The chain combines TRBV4-3 with TRBJ2-7; tentatively, D is TRBD2 (6 bases). This CDR3 is built from 15 residues. The germline CDR1 and CDR2 sequences are LGHNA and YSLEER. The ends were cut back, 1 base at V and 0 bases at J, with 10 bases in the middle. The chain's CDR3 is CASSQGRDLSYEQYF. The DNA for the CDR3 is TGCGCCAGCAGCCAAGGGAGGGACCTCTCCTACGAGCAGTACTTC.

The V and J genes are TRBV7-3 and TRBJ2-1, with D possibly matching TRBD2 (5 bases). Germline CDR1 and CDR2: SGHTA and FQGTGA. V gave up 5 bases and J gave up 0 bases, with 11 bases separating them. The CDR3 sequence is 15 residues long. The CDR3 reads CASSQDSRSYNEQFF. Written as DNA, the CDR3 is TGTGCCAGCAGCCAGGACTCTCGCTCCTACAATGAGCAGTTCTTC. Variable domain in full (rest from reference TRBV7-3 and TRBJ2-1): GAGVSQTPSNKVTEKGKYVELRCDPISGHTALYWYRQSLGQGPEFLIYFQGTGAADDSGLPNDRFFAVRPEGSVSTLKIQRTERGDSAVYLCASSQDSRSYNEQFFGPGTRLTVL.

The count of this clone is one. The genes are TRBV7-2 and TRBJ2-3, with D possibly TRBD1 on 6 matching bases. Germline V CDR1 and CDR2: SGHTA, FQGNSA. Trimming shortened V by 5 bases and J by 6 bases, and 18 bases separated the two germline ends. This CDR3 is 15 amino acids long. CDR3 sequence reads: CASSPKLGGADTQYF. DNA of the CDR3: TGTGCCAGCAGCCCTAAACTAGGGGGAGCGGATACGCAGTATTTT.

The V gene is TRBV5-4, the J gene TRBJ1-1; 9 bases agree with TRBD1. From germline, CDR1 is SGHNT and CDR2 YYREEE (reference sequence). The CDR3 has 16 residues. Trimming cost V 3 bases and J 1 base; bases outside gene matches: 7. In DNA form, the CDR3 reads TGTGCCAGCAGCTCAACAGGGGGCAGGGGGAACACTGAAGCTTTCTTT. This encodes CASSSTGGRGNTEAFF.

This clone showed up just a few times. The J gene is TRBJ2-7, the V gene TRBV7-9, with no clear D. Germline V gene sequence: CDR1 SEHNR, CDR2 FQNEAQ (reference sequence). This CDR3 region has 13 residues. With 5 bases removed from V and 3 bases from J, the gap between germline ends came to 11 bases. The CDR3 region is CASSPKTSYEQYF. The CDR3 nucleotides are TGTGCCAGCAGCCCAAAGACAAGCTACGAGCAGTACTTC.

The gene calls are TRBV7-9 and TRBJ1-2; D uncertain. The CDR3 covers 14 residues. Trimming removed 5 bases from V and 10 bases from J, with 20 bases in between. Germline loops: CDR1 SEHNR, CDR2 FQNEAQ (reference sequence). CDR3 bases: TGTGCCAGCAGCCCCCCCACGGCCCCTTGGGACTACACCTTC. Amino acids: CASSPPTAPWDYTF.

This clone was observed a single time. This sequence joins TRBV19 and TRBJ2-5, with D tentatively TRBD1 (6 bases). The J call is doubtful: the DNA matches TRBJ2-7 better. Germline CDR1 LNHDA, CDR2 SQIVND (reference sequence). This CDR3 has 11 residues. CDR3 sequence (DNA): TGTGCCAGTAAGGGGGTTCACGAGCAGTACTTC. As protein: CASKGVHEQYF.

This chain uses TRBV6-5 with TRBJ1-1; D gene unclear. The germline V gene encodes CDR1 MNHEY and CDR2 SVGAGI. This CDR3 has 13 residues. V was shortened by 3 bases and J by 0 bases, with 5 bases between the two germline ends. The CDR3, as DNA: TGTGCCAGCAGTTATCAGTTGAACACTGAAGCTTTCTTT. Amino acids: CASSYQLNTEAFF.

The rearrangement links TRBV6-5 to TRBJ1-3; D perhaps matches TRBD1 (6 bases). The CDR3 consists of 14 residues. Trimming removed 3 bases from V and 4 bases from J, with 10 bases in between. The germline V gene encodes CDR1 MNHEY and CDR2 SVGAGI. The CDR3 DNA reads TGTGCCAGCAGTTATCTGGGGACAGGAAACACCATATATTTT. It codes for CASSYLGTGNTIYF.

This rearrangement joins TRBV4-3 to TRBJ2-1, with no clear D. V was clipped by 3 bases and J by 0 bases, with 12 bases between them. This CDR3 is 16 amino acids long. Germline V gives CDR1 LGHNA, CDR2 YSLEER. In DNA form, the CDR3 reads TGCGCCAGCAGCCATTCCCTGACGAGCTCCTACAATGAGCAGTTCTTC. It encodes CASSHSLTSSYNEQFF.

This sequence joins TRBV7-9 and TRBJ2-7, with a weak D call TRBD2 (5 bases). Looked up from germline, CDR1 is SEHNR and CDR2 is FQNEAQ (reference sequence). The V and J ends lost 5 bases and 2 bases respectively, with 19 bases between them. The CDR3 contains 16 residues. The CDR3, as DNA: TGTGCCAGCAGCCCAGCCACTCGCTACGGGACCTACGAGCAGTACTTC. Protein sequence: CASSPATRYGTYEQYF.